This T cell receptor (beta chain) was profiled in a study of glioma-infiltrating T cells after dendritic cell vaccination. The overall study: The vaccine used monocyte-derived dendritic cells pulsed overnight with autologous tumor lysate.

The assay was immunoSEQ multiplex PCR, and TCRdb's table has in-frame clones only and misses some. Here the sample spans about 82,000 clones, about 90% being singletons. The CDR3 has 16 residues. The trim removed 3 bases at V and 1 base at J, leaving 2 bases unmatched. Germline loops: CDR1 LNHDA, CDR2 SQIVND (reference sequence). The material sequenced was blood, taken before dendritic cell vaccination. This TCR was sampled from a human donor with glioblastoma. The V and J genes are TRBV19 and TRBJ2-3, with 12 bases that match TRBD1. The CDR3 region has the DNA TGTGCCAGTAGTATGGGGACAGGGGGCGGCACAGATACGCAGTATTTT. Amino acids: CASSMGTGGGTDTQYF.